These T cell receptor beta chains were read from a single sample in a study of T cell repertoires in cytomegalovirus infection. For these TCRs, the target antigens are not known. Each CDR3 protein is one row after TCRdb ran MiXCR on the reads. The table records about 700,000 distinct CDR3 sequences, around 32% of them present only once. The sample consisted of cultured PBMCs, taken from culture after CMV antigen stimulation. These receptors all stem from a human donor in good health (CMV status not recorded). Some clones in this sample may be carry-over from other donors' samples. Both conserved end residues are part of each CDR3. Fields, in order: D gene, J gene, V gene, clone size, CDR3 protein, CDR3 DNA. The D gene is left open where the match is weak. Size tells how often a clone was seen (once, few, many) or the class of an expanded clone, and some rows leave it out.

TRBD1,TRBJ2-3,TRBV7-4,.,CASSFPTNHDRGKPDTQYF,TGTGCCAGCAGCTTCCCAACCAATCACGACAGGGGTAAGCCAGATACGCAGTATTTT
TRBD2,TRBJ2-2,TRBV7-8,many,CASSLLTSGNTGELFF,TGTGCCAGCAGCCTACTCACTAGCGGGAACACCGGGGAGCTGTTTTTT
.,TRBJ1-1,TRBV19,few,CASRKNKGPNTEAFF,TGTGCCAGTCGCAAAAACAAGGGGCCGAACACTGAAGCTTTCTTT
.,TRBJ2-7,TRBV6-2/TRBV6-3,.,CASSREGQGFYEQYF,TGTGCCAGCAGCAGAGAGGGTCAGGGGTTCTACGAGCAGTACTTC
.,TRBJ1-5,TRBV7-6,many,CASSLLAGQNQPQHF,TGTGCCAGCAGCTTATTGGCAGGGCAAAATCAGCCCCAGCATTTT
TRBD1,TRBJ1-5,TRBV6-5,once,CASSSGQGENQPQHF,TGTGCCAGCAGTTCAGGACAGGGAGAGAATCAGCCCCAGCATTTT
TRBD2,TRBJ2-1,TRBV15,.,CATSRGLAGGNEQFF,TGTGCCACCAGCAGAGGCCTAGCGGGGGGGAATGAGCAGTTCTTC
TRBD1,TRBJ2-3,TRBV11-2,few,CASRPGTGITDTQYF,TGTGCCAGCAGGCCCGGGACAGGGATCACAGATACGCAGTATTTT
.,TRBJ1-1,TRBV19,.,CASSITGKNTEAFF,TGTGCCAGTAGTATAACAGGAAAGAACACTGAAGCTTTCTTT
.,TRBJ1-3,TRBV2,.,CASSVPGDGYTIYF,TGTGCCAGCAGTGTCCCAGGGGACGGTTACACCATATATTTT
TRBD2,TRBJ2-1,TRBV7-9,.,CASTPVGEGPAQFF,TGTGCCAGCACCCCGGTGGGGGAGGGCCCAGCGCAGTTCTTC
.,TRBJ1-4,TRBV7-6,many,CASSLMGQDEKLFF,TGTGCCAGCAGCTTAATGGGGCAGGATGAAAAACTGTTTTTT
.,TRBJ1-2,TRBV7-2,many,CATTEAGTYGAYYGYTF,TGTGCCACCACGGAGGCAGGGACCTATGGGGCGTACTATGGCTACACCTTC
.,TRBJ2-1,TRBV12-5,.,CASGLDTNEQFF,TGTGCTAGTGGTTTGGACACCAATGAGCAGTTCTTC
.,TRBJ1-5,TRBV12-3/TRBV12-4,.,CASSEGYHQPQHF,TGTGCCAGCTCTGAAGGATACCATCAGCCCCAGCATTTT
TRBD1,TRBJ2-7,TRBV7-8,few,CASSLGRGTGEYEQYF,TGTGCCAGCAGCTTAGGGAGAGGGACAGGGGAGTACGAGCAGTACTTC
.,TRBJ1-1,TRBV7-2,.,CASSLDGLGRAFF,TGTGCCAGCAGCTTAGACGGACTTGGGCGAGCTTTCTTT
.,TRBJ2-1,TRBV19,.,CASSIVGVSSYNEQFF,TGTGCCAGTAGTATAGTTGGCGTGAGCTCCTACAATGAGCAGTTCTTC
.,TRBJ2-4,TRBV4-3,few,CASSHLHGVVTYKNIQYF,TGCGCCAGCAGCCACCTTCATGGGGTAGTTACCTACAAAAACATTCAGTACTTC
TRBD2,TRBJ2-3,TRBV20-1,.,CSALRLASGASTDTQYF,TGCAGTGCCCTACGGCTGGCTAGCGGGGCTAGCACAGATACGCAGTATTTT
.,TRBJ1-1,TRBV12-3/TRBV12-4,.,CASRLRGGTEAFF,TGTGCCAGCAGACTACGGGGTGGGACTGAAGCTTTCTTT
.,TRBJ2-1,TRBV7-9,.,CASSLVGPPDNQQFF,TGTGCCAGCAGCTTAGTCGGGCCCCCCGACAATCAGCAGTTCTTC
.,TRBJ2-5,TRBV7-6,.,CASSRIRGETQYF,TGTGCCAGCAGCCGGATTAGAGGGGAGACCCAGTACTTC
.,TRBJ1-1,TRBV7-2,many,CASSSHGSLGTEAFF,TGTGCCAGCAGCTCCCACGGGAGCCTGGGCACTGAAGCTTTCTTT
.,TRBJ2-4,TRBV4-1,few,CASSQLVLGKNIQYF,TGCGCCAGCAGCCAACTGGTCTTAGGCAAAAACATTCAGTACTTC
TRBD1,TRBJ1-1,TRBV12-3/TRBV12-4,.,CASSLQGARAEAFF,TGTGCCAGCAGTTTACAGGGGGCGCGGGCTGAAGCTTTCTTT
TRBD2,TRBJ2-3,TRBV5-1,few,CASSLRSSGDDTQYF,TGCGCCAGCAGCTTGCGGTCTAGCGGGGATGATACGCAGTATTTT
.,TRBJ1-5,TRBV7-9,few,CASSLEDYQPQHF,TGTGCCAGCAGCTTAGAGGATTATCAGCCCCAGCATTTT
.,TRBJ1-2,TRBV12-3/TRBV12-4,once,CASLGGSYGYTF,TGTGCCAGCTTGGGAGGAAGCTATGGCTACACCTTC
TRBD2,TRBJ2-1,TRBV7-2,.,CASSDMGLGQSRWFF,TGTGCCAGCAGCGATATGGGACTAGGACAGAGTCGTTGGTTCTTC
.,TRBJ2-1,TRBV19,.,CASSIEWQGRKFF,TGTGCCAGTAGTATAGAGTGGCAGGGTAGGAAGTTCTTC
.,TRBJ1-4,TRBV6-1,.,CASSPGLGEKLFF,TGTGCCAGCAGTCCGGGGCTCGGCGAAAAACTGTTTTTT
.,TRBJ1-6,TRBV10-1,few,CATSEGNSPLHF,TGCGCCACATCCGAAGGGAATTCACCCCTCCACTTT
.,TRBJ1-2,TRBV19,.,CASSIWGTGGTGYTF,TGTGCCAGTAGTATATGGGGGACCGGAGGCACTGGCTACACCTTC
TRBD1,TRBJ2-7,TRBV7-2,.,CASSLAGTGGPDEQYF,TGTGCCAGCAGCTTAGCAGGGACAGGGGGGCCCGACGAGCAGTACTTC
TRBD1,TRBJ2-1,TRBV6-1,.,CASSSRDRNNEQFF,TGTGCCAGCAGCAGCAGGGACAGAAACAATGAGCAGTTCTTC
.,TRBJ2-6,TRBV12-3/TRBV12-4,few,CASTWGATGANVLTF,TGTGCCAGCACCTGGGGGGCAACTGGGGCCAACGTCCTGACTTTC
.,TRBJ2-1,TRBV7-2,.,CASSPVGGANNEQFF,TGTGCCAGCAGCCCGGTGGGCGGGGCGAACAATGAGCAGTTCTTC
.,TRBJ1-1,TRBV10-3,.,CAISEFRESNTEAFF,TGTGCCATCAGTGAGTTCAGGGAGTCGAACACTGAAGCTTTCTTT
.,TRBJ2-4,TRBV10-3,.,CAISEGDRKNIQYF,TGTGCCATCAGTGAAGGAGACAGAAAAAACATTCAGTACTTC
TRBD2,TRBJ2-7,TRBV4-1,.,CASSPRLAGGFYEQYF,TGCGCCAGCAGCCCAAGACTAGCGGGAGGTTTCTACGAGCAGTACTTC
.,TRBJ2-5,TRBV7-2,many,CASSLSGSTRETQYF,TGTGCCAGCAGCTTAAGCGGTAGCACACGAGAGACCCAGTACTTC
.,TRBJ1-3,TRBV7-2,.,CASSSDRRNTIYF,TGTGCCAGCAGCTCCGACAGGCGGAACACCATATATTTT
.,TRBJ1-1,TRBV7-2,many,CASTRGGLNTEAFF,TGTGCCAGCACCCGTGGGGGGCTAAACACTGAAGCTTTCTTT
.,TRBJ1-1,TRBV20-1,.,CSAPGREGTEAFF,TGCAGTGCTCCCGGGAGGGAGGGCACTGAAGCTTTCTTT
TRBD2,TRBJ2-3,TRBV20-1,.,CSAVKTSGATDTQYF,TGCAGTGCTGTCAAGACTAGCGGCGCGACAGATACGCAGTATTTT
.,TRBJ2-1,TRBV7-2,many,CASSLGLRVPSREQFF,TGTGCCAGCAGCTTAGGTCTCAGGGTCCCATCGCGTGAGCAGTTCTTC
TRBD2,TRBJ2-3,TRBV11-2,few,CASSSLGLAGFSTDTQYF,TGTGCCAGCAGCTCGTTGGGACTAGCGGGGTTTAGCACAGATACGCAGTATTTT
TRBD2,TRBJ2-4,TRBV19,.,CASISSGRPDIQYF,TGTGCCAGTATCTCTAGCGGGAGACCTGACATTCAGTACTTC
.,TRBJ2-3,TRBV2,once,CASSVRFGGTDTQYF,TGTGCCAGCAGTGTCCGCTTTGGGGGGACAGATACGCAGTATTTT